Below, 27 T cell receptor beta chains from the same sample are listed, as sequenced in a study of T-cell memory formation after mild COVID-19. TCRdb itself ran the 5' RACE reads through MiXCR, one entry per CDR3 protein. Of roughly 160,000 distinct CDR3 sequences in the sample, 9.5% to 13% were seen once. What was sequenced was PBMCs or a T cell subset sorted from them (not recorded which). The receptors originated from a man aged 18 to 30 who had mild COVID-19 (a few samples of this study predate the infection). Cell type and time point are not known.

This clonotype was detected a few times. The rearrangement uses TRBV12-5 and TRBJ1-1, with 10 positions matching TRBD1. Germline V gene data show CDR1 as LGHNT and CDR2 as FRNRAP. Losses at the gene ends were 2 bases for V and 4 bases for J; bases not matched to a gene: 10. The length of the CDR3 is 17 residues. The CDR3, as DNA: TGTGCTAGTGGTTTGAGGGTTCCGGGACAGGGGATCACTGAAGCTTTCTTT. This encodes CASGLRVPGQGITEAFF.

The V and J genes are TRBV5-1 and TRBJ2-7; D gene unclear. Germline V gene data show CDR1 as SGHRS and CDR2 as YFSETQ. V lost 4 bases and J 6 bases, leaving 17 bases between the germline ends. This CDR3 region has 14 residues. CDR3 DNA sequence: TGCGCCAGCAGCACTCGGCCCACAGCACGCGAGCAGTACTTC. Encoded protein: CASSTRPTAREQYF.

The table lists this clonotype with many counts. The chain employs TRBV12-3 or TRBV12-4 and TRBJ1-1; TRBD1 matches 7 bases. V was clipped by 6 bases and J by 0 bases; unmatched bases: 4. The CDR3 covers 14 residues. CDR3 amino acids: CASRLGQMNTEAFF. The CDR3 DNA is TGTGCCAGCAGGTTGGGACAGATGAACACTGAAGCTTTCTTT.

This clonotype was recorded many times. The chain carries TRBV20-1 and TRBJ2-5; 9 bases fit TRBD2. CDR3 length: 13 residues. V lost 4 bases, J lost 11 bases, and 11 bases stayed unmatched. CDR1 and CDR2 (germline): DFQATT, SNEGSKA (reference sequence). The CDR3 loop is CSAIPSTSGPQYF. CDR3 nucleotides: TGCAGTGCTATTCCCAGCACTAGCGGGCCTCAGTACTTC.

This sequence joins TRBV5-1 and TRBJ2-2, with 7 bases matching TRBD2. Per the germline V gene, CDR1 is SGHRS and CDR2 is YFSETQ. This CDR3 contains 15 residues. The ends lost 0 bases at V and 1 base at J; junction bases unmatched: 0. The CDR3 region is CASSLASGNTGELFF. DNA for the CDR3: TGCGCCAGCAGCTTGGCTAGCGGGAACACCGGGGAGCTGTTTTTT.

This clonotype has ten or more counts. The chain combines TRBV4-3 with TRBJ1-4; D remains unclear. Germline loops: CDR1 LGHNA, CDR2 YSLEER. This CDR3 has 16 amino acids. V lost 1 base and J lost 1, with 10 bases in between. For the CDR3, the DNA is TGCGCCAGCAGCCAAGTCTCTGTAGGAACTAATGAAAAACTGTTTTTT. Amino acid sequence: CASSQVSVGTNEKLFF.

This clonotype was observed a few times. CDR3 coding DNA: TGCGCCAGCAGGGGGAACAGGGACAATGAGCAGTTCTTC. The encoded protein is CASRGNRDNEQFF. The chain is built from TRBV5-1 and TRBJ2-1; maybe TRBD1 (6 bases). Germline CDR1 SGHRS, CDR2 YFSETQ. V dropped 5 bases and J dropped 5 bases, with 11 bases sitting between them. The CDR3 is 13 residues long.

This clonotype was counted between two and nine times. The rearrangement uses TRBV5-6 and TRBJ2-4; perhaps D is TRBD1 or TRBD2 (5 bases each). This CDR3 has 15 residues. Germline V gene lookup returns CDR1 SGHDT and CDR2 YYEEEE. V was cut by 7 bases and J by 1 base, with 15 bases left in between. The CDR3 spells CASGSGKGAKNIQYF. In DNA, the CDR3 is TGTGCCAGCGGGTCCGGGAAGGGGGCCAAAAACATTCAGTACTTC.

This clonotype was observed at least ten times. This sequence joins TRBV7-3 and TRBJ2-5; D uncertain. CDR1 and CDR2 from the germline V gene are SGHTA and FQGTGA. The CDR3 is 15 amino acids. Trimming left V 5 bases short and J 5 bases short, with 18 bases between. The CDR3 DNA reads TGTGCCAGCAGCCTCAGACGGCAGTCAGGCGAGACCCAGTACTTC. Translation gives CASSLRRQSGETQYF.

V is TRBV30 and J is TRBJ1-1; no reliable D call. This CDR3 is built from 12 residues. CDR1 is GTSNPN and CDR2 is SVGIG in the germline V gene (reference sequence). V lost 2 bases, J lost 8 bases, and 12 bases lay in between. CDR3 amino acids: CAWSLTTQEAFF. CDR3 sequence (DNA): TGTGCCTGGAGTCTCACAACCCAAGAAGCTTTCTTT.

This clonotype was observed a few times. The chain uses TRBV5-1 and TRBJ2-5, with 10 positions matching TRBD2. V gave up 0 bases and J gave up 5 bases; unmatched junction bases: 7. CDR3 length equals 16 residues. Germline-derived CDR1 and CDR2 are SGHRS and YFSETQ. CDR3 protein: CASSLGVAGGFETQYF. Here the CDR3 DNA reads TGCGCCAGCAGCTTGGGAGTAGCGGGGGGCTTCGAGACCCAGTACTTC.

This clonotype was picked up a small number of times. This rearrangement joins TRBV5-1 to TRBJ2-1; 8 bases agree with TRBD2. The CDR3 runs to 16 residues. CDR1 SGHRS and CDR2 YFSETQ come from the germline V gene. Trimming at V came to 7 bases and at J to 2 bases, leaving 11 bases not matched to a gene. CDR3 DNA sequence: TGCGCCAGCGGGGGGCAAGCGGGGGCGACCTACAATGAGCAGTTCTTC. Encoded protein: CASGGQAGATYNEQFF.

A few counts support this clonotype. The chain recombines TRBV7-2 with TRBJ1-5, with 8 nucleotides matching TRBD1. The junction had 4 bases not matched to a gene; V was cut back by 5 bases and J by 7 bases. Germline CDR1 SGHTA, CDR2 FQGNSA. CDR3 size: 13 residues. In DNA form, the CDR3 reads TGTGCCAGCAGCCAGACAGGGGACCAGCCCCAGCATTTT. Its translation: CASSQTGDQPQHF. The complete variable domain, with remaining parts taken from reference TRBV7-2 and TRBJ1-5, reads GAGVSQSPSNKVTEKGKDVELRCDPISGHTALYWYRQSLGQGLEFLIYFQGNSAPDKSGLPSDRFSAERTGGSVSTLTIQRTQQEDSAVYLCASSQTGDQPQHFGDGTRLSIL.

The chain is built from TRBV6-1 and TRBJ2-3, with 13 bases that match TRBD2. CDR1 is MNHNS and CDR2 is SASEGT in the germline V gene. The CDR3 sequence is 15 residues long. The junction had 4 bases not matched to a gene; V was cut back by 6 bases and J by 4 bases. The CDR3 sequence: CASRRLAGGADTQYF. The CDR3, as DNA: TGTGCCAGCAGACGACTAGCGGGGGGAGCAGATACGCAGTATTTT.

This clonotype has just a few counts. V and J are TRBV15 and TRBJ2-2, with 9 bases lining up with TRBD2. The CDR3 length is 16 residues. The germline CDR1 and CDR2 sequences are LNHNV and YYDKDF (reference sequence). V was pared by 0 bases and J by 6 bases, with 5 bases of the junction left unmatched. The CDR3 DNA reads TGTGCCACCAGCAGAGATCCCCTAGCGGGGTCCGGGGAGCTGTTTTTT. Encoded protein: CATSRDPLAGSGELFF.

This clonotype showed up many times. V is TRBV11-2 and J is TRBJ2-5, with 11 nucleotides matching TRBD1. This CDR3 has 14 amino acids. Per germline, CDR1 SGHAT and CDR2 FQNNGV. V shed 5 bases and J 6 bases; nucleotides not matched to a gene: 5. This CDR3 is CASSAGTGGQTQYF. The CDR3 DNA reads TGTGCCAGCAGCGCCGGGACAGGGGGACAGACCCAGTACTTC.

This clonotype was recorded a few times. This chain joins TRBV9 and TRBJ2-3; D is unresolved. The CDR3 loop spans 14 amino acids. Trimming took 0 bases from V and 2 from J, leaving 7 bases between them. Germline CDR1 is SGDLS and CDR2 is YYNGEE. The CDR3 bases are TGTGCCAGCAGCGTAGATTGGAACACAGATACGCAGTATTTT. Protein product: CASSVDWNTDTQYF.

The chain combines TRBV6-1 with TRBJ1-2, with D perhaps TRBD1 (5 bases). V lost 0 bases, J lost 4 bases, and 15 bases lay in between. Germline V lookup: CDR1 MNHNS, CDR2 SASEGT. This CDR3 contains 16 residues. The CDR3 DNA sequence: TGTGCCAGCAGTGAAGCCGCGGGAGGGGCCGGCTATGGCTACACCTTC. Residues: CASSEAAGGAGYGYTF.

The chain is built from TRBV6-5 and TRBJ1-6, with a possible D match to TRBD1 (5 bases). CDR1 is MNHEY, CDR2 SVGAGI, per germline. Trimming stripped 8 bases from V and 0 bases from J, with 17 bases between. This CDR3 contains 17 residues. The CDR3 here is CASYSGRGSSYNSPLHF. The CDR3, as DNA: TGTGCCAGCTATTCGGGGCGAGGGAGCTCCTATAATTCACCCCTCCACTTT.

J is TRBJ2-7 and V is TRBV7-9, with D uncertain. Deletions cut 1 base from V and 5 bases from J, with 18 bases between. Germline CDR1 SEHNR, CDR2 FQNEAQ (reference sequence). This CDR3 is 16 amino acids long. The CDR3 here is CASSLGLAGPRDEQYF. The CDR3 bases are TGTGCCAGCAGCTTAGGTCTCGCAGGCCCTAGAGACGAGCAGTACTTC.

This chain links TRBV19 with TRBJ2-1; no clear D. With 3 bases removed from V and 9 bases from J, the gap between germline ends came to 12 bases. Germline CDR1 reads LNHDA; CDR2 reads SQIVND (reference sequence). This CDR3 region has 13 residues. The CDR3 sequence: CASSIRVNTEQFF. The CDR3 DNA reads TGTGCCAGTAGTATTAGGGTTAATACTGAGCAGTTCTTC.

The chain recombines TRBV4-1 with TRBJ1-2; TRBD1 agrees at 9 bases. The CDR3 totals 15 residues. CDR1 and CDR2 from the germline V gene are MGHRA and YSYEKL. The V gene end was trimmed by 3 bases and the J gene end by 2 bases; junction bases not matched to a gene: 4. This chain's CDR3 is CASSQDDRGNYGYTF. The CDR3 bases are TGCGCCAGCAGCCAGGACGACAGGGGGAACTATGGCTACACCTTC.

V usage is TRBV11-2 and J usage is TRBJ1-1; D unresolved. Germline values: CDR1 SGHAT, CDR2 FQNNGV. The CDR3 loop spans 11 amino acids. The V and J ends lost 1 base and 4 bases respectively, with 1 base between them. CDR3 DNA: TGTGCCAGCAGCTTAGCCACTGAAGCTTTCTTT. It yields the protein CASSLATEAFF.

The V and J genes are TRBV12-3 or TRBV12-4 and TRBJ1-5; no clear D gene. Trimming removed 2 bases at V and 6 bases at J, with 5 bases between. The CDR3 is made up of 12 amino acids. CDR3 coding DNA: TGTGCCAGCAGTTTATTGAGTCAGCCCCAGCATTTT. Its protein product is CASSLLSQPQHF.

This chain links TRBV7-9 with TRBJ2-3; D might be TRBD2 (6 bases). This CDR3 region has 16 residues. Germline CDR1 and CDR2: SEHNR and FQNEAQ (reference sequence). V lost 1 base to trimming and J lost 5 bases, with 16 bases between them. The CDR3 nucleotides read TGTGCCAGCAGCTTAGGATCCGGGAGACTAGGAGATACGCAGTATTTT. Translated: CASSLGSGRLGDTQYF.

In this sample, this clonotype turned up many times. The gene calls are TRBV10-3 and TRBJ2-3; TRBD2 matches 7 bases. Germline values: CDR1 ENHRY, CDR2 SYGVKD. The CDR3 is 16 residues long. With V trimmed by 3 bases and J by 2 bases, 8 bases remained unmatched. The CDR3 DNA sequence: TGTGCCATCAGTGATCCAGCGGGACCTGTCACAGATACGCAGTATTTT. As protein: CAISDPAGPVTDTQYF.

The chain is built from TRBV20-1 and TRBJ2-7; 10 nucleotides match TRBD1. CDR1 DFQATT and CDR2 SNEGSKA come from the germline V gene (reference sequence). Trimming removed 5 bases from V and 4 bases from J; junction bases left unmatched: 14. The CDR3 length is 16 residues. The CDR3 reads CSASPYGGQGQYEQYF. The CDR3 DNA reads TGCAGTGCTTCTCCCTACGGGGGACAGGGGCAGTACGAGCAGTACTTC.